The T cell receptor (beta chain) under discussion was sequenced for a study of control samples from healthy donors and cancer patients (dated by TCRdb to about 2020). CDR1 SGHRS and CDR2 YFSETQ are derived from the germline V gene. The CDR3 spans 15 residues, from the cysteine through the phenylalanine. Of all the DNA, just the CDR3 is kept, 45 bases in frame from base 1. The trim is 4 bases for V and 1 base for J, with a gap of 14 bases between the germline ends. This clone was recorded only once. This receptor's antigen is unknown. Per-base qualities were not stored, and no clone one base away is much larger. Library preparation was by the immunoSEQ multiplex PCR assay. This immuneACCESS table, as held by TCRdb, lists in-frame sequences with V and J called but not all clones. Of the missing ones, under half trace to an unresolved V gene in checked studies; the others have no known cause. Present in this sample are tens of thousands of clones, about 87% of which were seen just once. The ten biggest clones cover 13% to 15% of the sample.

This TCR came from a woman aged 65 to 85 in good health. The sample taken for sequencing was blood. Recombination joined TRBV5-1 with TRBJ1-2; perhaps TRBD1 is the D gene, with 5 bases matching. The sequenced DNA: TGCGCCAGCAGCGAGACAGATACTCTTAACTATGGCTACACCTTC. This encodes CASSETDTLNYGYTF.